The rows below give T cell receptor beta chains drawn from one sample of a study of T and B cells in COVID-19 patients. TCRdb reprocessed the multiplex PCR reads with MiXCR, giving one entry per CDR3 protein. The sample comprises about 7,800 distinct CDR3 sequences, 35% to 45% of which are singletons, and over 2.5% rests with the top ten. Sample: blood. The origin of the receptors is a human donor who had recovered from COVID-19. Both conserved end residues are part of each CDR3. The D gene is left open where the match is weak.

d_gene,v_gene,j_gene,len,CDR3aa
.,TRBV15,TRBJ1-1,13,CATSREVNTEAFF
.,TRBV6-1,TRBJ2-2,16,CASSQYRDPNTGELFF
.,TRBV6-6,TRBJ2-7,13,CASNPGQGYEQYF
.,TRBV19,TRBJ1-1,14,CASSIGGRNTEAFF
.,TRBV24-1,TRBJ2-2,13,CATGTPNTGELFF
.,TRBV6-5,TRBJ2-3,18,CASSYSMSRGIGSDTQYF
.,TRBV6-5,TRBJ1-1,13,CASRTDRNTEAFF
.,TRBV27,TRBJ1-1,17,CASSLLAKGRPNTEAFF
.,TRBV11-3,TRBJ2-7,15,CASSFRSLTAYEQYF
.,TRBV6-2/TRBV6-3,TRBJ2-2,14,CASSRTDNNGELFF
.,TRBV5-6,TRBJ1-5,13,CASSRGGRQPQHF
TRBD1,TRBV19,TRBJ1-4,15,CASSEDRGANEKLFF
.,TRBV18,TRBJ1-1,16,CASSPPIFGRNTEAFF
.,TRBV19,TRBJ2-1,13,CDSSVWGYDEQFF
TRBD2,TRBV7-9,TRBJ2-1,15,CASSLAAGGLSEQFF
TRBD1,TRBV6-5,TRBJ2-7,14,CASSYSGTAYEQYF
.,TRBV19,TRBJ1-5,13,CASSTKPGGAQHF
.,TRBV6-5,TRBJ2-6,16,CASSYVGLSGANVLTF
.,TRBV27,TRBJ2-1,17,CASTSPRGGAGNNEQFF
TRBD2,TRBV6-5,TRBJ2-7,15,CASSEPGLATYEQYF
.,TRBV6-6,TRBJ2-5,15,CASRLDGTPGETQYF
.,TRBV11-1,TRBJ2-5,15,CASSLAGRGAGTQYF
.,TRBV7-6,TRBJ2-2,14,CASGDSSNTGELFF
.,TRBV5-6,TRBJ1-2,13,CASSLGGDYGYTF
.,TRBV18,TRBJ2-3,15,CASSPQGQGTDTQYF
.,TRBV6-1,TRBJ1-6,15,CASSPTWGNNSPLHF
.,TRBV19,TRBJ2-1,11,CASSSRSEQFF
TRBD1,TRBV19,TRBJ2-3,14,CASRGGTGADTQYF
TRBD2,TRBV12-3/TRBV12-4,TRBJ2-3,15,CASSSGRASTDTQYF
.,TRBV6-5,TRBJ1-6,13,CASRPGVGSPLHF
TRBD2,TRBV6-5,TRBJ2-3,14,CASSYAGDLDTQYF
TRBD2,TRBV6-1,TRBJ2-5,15,CASSAQALAVETQYF
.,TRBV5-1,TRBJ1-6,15,CASSFGKAYNSPLHF
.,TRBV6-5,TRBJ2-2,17,CASSPGLRLVDGEELFF
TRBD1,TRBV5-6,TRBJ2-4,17,CASSPDRGPGAKNIQYF
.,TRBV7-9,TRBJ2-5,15,CASSWPGAAQETQYF
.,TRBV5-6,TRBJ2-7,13,CASSSATGFEQYF
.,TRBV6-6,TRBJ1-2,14,CASSYSESNYGYTF
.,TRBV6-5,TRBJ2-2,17,CASRPETTTPGSGELFF
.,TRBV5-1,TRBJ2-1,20,CASSSARPGEPNPSYNEQFF
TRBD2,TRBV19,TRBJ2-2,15,CASSILAGNTGELFF
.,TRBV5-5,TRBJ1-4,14,CASSLDRWTEKLFF
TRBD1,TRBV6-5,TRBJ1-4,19,CASSEAGQGTYATNEKLFF
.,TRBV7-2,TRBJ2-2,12,CASSVPGGELFF
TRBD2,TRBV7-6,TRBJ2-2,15,CASSLAGRDTGELFF
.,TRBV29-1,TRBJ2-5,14,CSVDGLRGLRAQYF
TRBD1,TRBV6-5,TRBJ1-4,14,CASSPGQWNEKLFF
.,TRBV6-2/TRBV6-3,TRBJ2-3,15,CASTLYGGRTDTQYF
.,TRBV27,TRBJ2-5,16,CASSYRSPGLRETQYF
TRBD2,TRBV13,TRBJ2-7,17,CASSSPGLAGGPVEQYF
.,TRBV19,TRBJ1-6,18,CASSSGAKRMNYNSPLHF
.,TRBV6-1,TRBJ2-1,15,CASSEWAGRNNEQFF